This T cell receptor beta chain was identified in a study of blood T cell repertoires in COVID-19. Original data processing: Amplified reference gene primers provided the basis for estimating nucleated cell counts. TCRdb's table, derived via immunoSEQ multiplex PCR, lists solely in-frame clones and lacks some. The DNA was the basis for D and trimming; V, J and clone size are from that table. The table has fewer than 350,000 clones, roughly 85% seen once. CDR1 and CDR2 (germline): SEHNR, FQNEAQ (reference sequence). The CDR3 is 18 amino acids. Unmatched junction bases numbered 10, after V lost 7 bases and J lost 0 bases.

Specimen: PBMCs or T cells enriched from blood (not recorded which). This TCR was sampled from a woman in her 30s who had been exposed to COVID-19. V usage is TRBV7-9 and J usage is TRBJ2-6; 9 nucleotides match TRBD1. The CDR3 coding sequence is TGTGCCAGCACCCGGGGACAGGGCGCCCTCTCTGGGGCCAACGTCCTGACTTTC. Translation: CASTRGQGALSGANVLTF.